The TCR beta chain described here comes from a study of early T cells in non-severe SARS-CoV-2 infection. The overall study: Chains were unpaired, as sequencing was done on bulk RNA from unsorted whole blood.

V was pared by 1 base and J by 7 bases, with 6 bases between. The length of the CDR3 is 11 residues. In germline, CDR1 is DFQATT, CDR2 SNEGSKA (reference sequence). In this sample, this clonotype turned up many times. TCRdb processed the 5' RACE reads anew with MiXCR; each CDR3 protein has one entry. This table holds roughly 54,000 distinct CDR3 sequences, approximately 12% found once. The sequence was obtained from an adult who was a healthcare worker with PCR-confirmed SARS-CoV-2 infection or an uninfected control (not recorded which). The chain links TRBV20-1 to TRBJ2-3, with D unresolved. Sample: whole blood. Written as DNA, the CDR3 is TGCAGTGCTAGAGTCTTAAATACGCAGTATTTT. Its protein is CSARVLNTQYF.